This note documents a single T cell receptor beta chain sequence. The antigen is not known. The authors made TCR beta cDNA from approximately 500 ng total RNA with a constant-region primer. Three nested multiplex PCR rounds, a slightly modified ARM-PCR, produced the libraries for TCR beta. Each of the first two PCR rounds ran approximately 10 cycles with TRBV1-TRBV30 forward and C-beta reverse primers. One entry per CDR3 protein results from TCRdb running MiXCR on the multiplex PCR reads. The sample comprises roughly 70,000 distinct CDR3 sequences, about 71% of which are singletons, and roughly 40% rests with the top ten. This CDR3 is 15 amino acids long. CDR1 and CDR2 (germline): SGHAT, FQNNGV. V shed 4 bases, J shed 7 bases, and the junction held 9 bases outside the gene matches. The record originates from a study of tumor-infiltrating lymphocytes in primary liver carcinoma. Overall study findings and caveats: Overlap in tumor-adjacent and tumor-blood pairs fell below that of tumor region pairs.

Co-extraction yielded RNA and DNA from 20-30 mg of unsorted bulk tissue. The V call is TRBV11-2, the J call TRBJ2-1; 8 bases agree with TRBD2. Sequencing used liver tumor tissue from sampling region 4. Subset described: tumor region T4, right-lateral pole. This TCR was sampled from a man in his forties with primary liver carcinoma and hepatitis B virus infection. The CDR3 coding sequence is TGTGCCAGCAGCTCAGTGGGCGGGAGGATTAATGAGCAGTTCTTC. It codes for CASSSVGGRINEQFF.